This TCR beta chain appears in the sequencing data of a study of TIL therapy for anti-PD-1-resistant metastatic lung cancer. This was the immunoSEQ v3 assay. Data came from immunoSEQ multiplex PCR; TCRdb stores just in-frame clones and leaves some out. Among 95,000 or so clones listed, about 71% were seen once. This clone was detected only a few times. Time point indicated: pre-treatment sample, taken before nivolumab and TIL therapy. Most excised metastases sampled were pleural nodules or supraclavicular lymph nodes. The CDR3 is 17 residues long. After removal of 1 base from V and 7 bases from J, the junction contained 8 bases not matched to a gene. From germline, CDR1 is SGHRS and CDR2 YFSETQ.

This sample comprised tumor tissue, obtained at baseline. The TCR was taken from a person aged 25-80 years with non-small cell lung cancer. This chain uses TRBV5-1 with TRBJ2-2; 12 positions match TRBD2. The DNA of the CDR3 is TGCGCCAGCAGCTTGAGAGGACTAGCGGGATCGTTCGGGGAGCTGTTTTTT. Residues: CASSLRGLAGSFGELFF.